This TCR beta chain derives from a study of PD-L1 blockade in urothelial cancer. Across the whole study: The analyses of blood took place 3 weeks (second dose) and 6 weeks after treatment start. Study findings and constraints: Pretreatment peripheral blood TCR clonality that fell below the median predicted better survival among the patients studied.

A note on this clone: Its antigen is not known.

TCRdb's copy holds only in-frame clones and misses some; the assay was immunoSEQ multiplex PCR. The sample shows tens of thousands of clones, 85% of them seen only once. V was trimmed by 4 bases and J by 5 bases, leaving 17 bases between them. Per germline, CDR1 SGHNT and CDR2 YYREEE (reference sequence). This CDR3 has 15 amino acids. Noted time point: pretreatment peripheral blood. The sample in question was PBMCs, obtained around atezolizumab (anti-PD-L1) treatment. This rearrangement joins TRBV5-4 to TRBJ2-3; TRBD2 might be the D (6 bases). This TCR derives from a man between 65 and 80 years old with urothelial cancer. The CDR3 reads CASSPDQREIDTQYF. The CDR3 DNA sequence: TGTGCCAGCAGCCCGGACCAACGGGAGATAGATACGCAGTATTTT.